This T cell receptor (beta chain) was found in a study of blood T cell repertoires in COVID-19. Study at large: The origin of the acute and convalescent COVID-19 samples was the United States, Italy and Spain. PBMCs, B-cell-depleted T cells, or T cells were the source of the cDNA or gDNA that made up the material.

Germline-derived CDR1 and CDR2 are SGHTA and FQGNSA. The CDR3 extends over 15 amino acids. J gave up 5 bases and V 5 bases, and 8 bases lay outside the gene matches. Original handling: Researchers report that nucleated cell counts were estimated from reference gene primer amplification. Repertoires were generated with immunoSEQ multiplex PCR, while TCRdb's copy carries only in-frame clones and drops some. Clone size and V and J calls were adopted from that table, with D and trimming inferred from the DNA. This table holds about 280,000 clones, under 90% found once. Sequencing input: peripheral blood. The receptor was derived from a man between 45 and 60 years old with acute or convalescent COVID-19. J is TRBJ2-5 and V is TRBV7-2, with 10 nucleotides matching TRBD2. In DNA form, the CDR3 reads TGTGCCAGCAGCCCCCAGCGGGGGGGCCTCGAGACCCAGTACTTC. Its protein is CASSPQRGGLETQYF.